These T cell receptor beta chains were read from a single sample in a study of T cell changes during pregnancy in multiple sclerosis. The method was immunoSEQ multiplex PCR; TCRdb's version includes in-frame clones alone and lacks a portion of them. The sample has around 92,000 clones; over 85% are singletons. Specimen: peripheral blood, collected after pregnancy. These TCRs come from a female donor with multiple sclerosis, enrolled in a pregnancy study. The CDR3 runs from the conserved cysteine through the conserved F or W. The order of the fields is J gene, D gene, clone size, V gene, CDR3 DNA, CDR3 protein. A D gene is named only where the DNA matches it firmly. The size entry is marked missing in some rows and otherwise reads once, few, many or a size class.

J: TRBJ1-5; D: .; size: few; V: TRBV19; DNA: TGTGCCAGTAGTATAGGGGGGGGGCTGGGTCAGCCCCAGCATTTT; CDR3: CASSIGGGLGQPQHF
J: TRBJ1-1; D: TRBD1; size: once; V: TRBV18; DNA: TGTGCCAGCTCACAGGGACAGGGAAGTACTGAAGCTTTCTTT; CDR3: CASSQGQGSTEAFF
J: TRBJ2-2; D: TRBD1; size: once; V: TRBV5-5; DNA: TGTGCCAGCAGCTTAGGACAGGGCGTGAGGGAGCTGTTTTTT; CDR3: CASSLGQGVRELFF
J: TRBJ2-3; D: TRBD1; size: .; V: TRBV7-9; DNA: TGTGCCAGCAGCCCAGGGACAGCTAGCACAGATACGCAGTATTTT; CDR3: CASSPGTASTDTQYF
J: TRBJ1-2; D: TRBD1; size: .; V: TRBV28; DNA: TGTGCCAGCAGTTTAACGGAACAGGGGGGCTACACCTTC; CDR3: CASSLTEQGGYTF
J: TRBJ1-1; D: .; size: .; V: TRBV27; DNA: TGTGCCAGCAGTCCTTACAAGAACACTGAAGCTTTCTTT; CDR3: CASSPYKNTEAFF
J: TRBJ1-2; D: TRBD1; size: .; V: TRBV19; DNA: TGTGCCAGTAGTGTTTCCGGGACAGGGTCTTCTACCTTC; CDR3: CASSVSGTGSSTF
J: TRBJ2-7; D: .; size: .; V: TRBV4-1; DNA: TGCGCCAGCAGCCAAAACCCGGGGTTCAACGAGCAGTACTTC; CDR3: CASSQNPGFNEQYF
J: TRBJ1-1; D: TRBD1; size: .; V: TRBV19; DNA: TGTGCCAGTAGTGAGACAGGGGGCTGGTCTGAAGCTTTCTTT; CDR3: CASSETGGWSEAFF
J: TRBJ1-1; D: TRBD1; size: .; V: TRBV10-2; DNA: TGCGCCAGCAAGTGGGGACAGGGGGGGCGAACTGAAGCTTTCTTT; CDR3: CASKWGQGGRTEAFF
J: TRBJ2-7; D: TRBD2; size: once; V: TRBV10-3; DNA: TGTGCCATCAGTGAGCCTAGCGGGAGTTACGAGCAGTACTTC; CDR3: CAISEPSGSYEQYF
J: TRBJ2-1; D: TRBD2; size: once; V: TRBV5-4; DNA: TGTGCCAGCAGCTTAGCGGGAAAGGGGAATGAGCAGTTCTTC; CDR3: CASSLAGKGNEQFF
J: TRBJ1-5; D: TRBD1; size: .; V: TRBV15; DNA: TGTGCCACCAGCAGGGGGGGACAGGGGGCTGTTGATCGCAATCAGCCCCAGCATTTT; CDR3: CATSRGGQGAVDRNQPQHF
J: TRBJ1-4; D: .; size: .; V: TRBV11-2; DNA: TGTGCCAGCAGCTTGGGGGGAATTGCAACTAATGAAAAACTGTTTTTT; CDR3: CASSLGGIATNEKLFF
J: TRBJ2-1; D: TRBD2; size: .; V: TRBV4-1; DNA: TGCGCCAGCAGCCAAGTGGCGGGGGCCTACAATGAGCAGTTCTTC; CDR3: CASSQVAGAYNEQFF
J: TRBJ2-5; D: TRBD2; size: .; V: TRBV5-4; DNA: TGTGCCAGCAGCTTTTCGGGGGGGAAAGAGACCCAGTACTTC; CDR3: CASSFSGGKETQYF
J: TRBJ1-1; D: TRBD1; size: .; V: TRBV28; DNA: TGTGCCAGCAGGCGGACAGGAAACACTGAAGCTTTCTTT; CDR3: CASRRTGNTEAFF
J: TRBJ1-1; D: TRBD1; size: .; V: TRBV18; DNA: TGTGCCAGCTCACCACGGGACAGGGTAAGGGGCACTGAAGCTTTCTTT; CDR3: CASSPRDRVRGTEAFF
J: TRBJ2-6; D: TRBD2; size: .; V: TRBV5-1; DNA: TGCGCCAGCAGCTCCGGTGTAGCGGGATCTGGGGCCAACGTCCTGACTTTC; CDR3: CASSSGVAGSGANVLTF
J: TRBJ1-5; D: .; size: few; V: TRBV5-8; DNA: TGTGCCAGCAGCTTGTCGGAGGTTCAGCAGCCCCAGCATTTT; CDR3: CASSLSEVQQPQHF
J: TRBJ2-7; D: TRBD2; size: .; V: TRBV7-9; DNA: TGTGCCAGCAGCTTATCTAGCGGGAGCCCCTACGAGCAGTACTTC; CDR3: CASSLSSGSPYEQYF
J: TRBJ1-1; D: .; size: .; V: TRBV5-6; DNA: TGTGCCAGCAGCACAGGTCCTGAAGCTTTCTTT; CDR3: CASSTGPEAFF
J: TRBJ2-1; D: .; size: .; V: TRBV7-7; DNA: TGTGCCAGCAGCCCACTTCATAGCTACAATGAGCAGTTCTTC; CDR3: CASSPLHSYNEQFF
J: TRBJ2-1; D: TRBD2; size: .; V: TRBV5-1; DNA: TGCGCCAGCAGCCAATTTTCTCTAGCGGGAAGCTACAATGAGCAGTTCTTC; CDR3: CASSQFSLAGSYNEQFF
J: TRBJ2-7; D: TRBD2; size: .; V: TRBV6-5; DNA: TGTGCCAGCAGTTACGTAGCGGGAGGGGGGGAGCAGTACTTC; CDR3: CASSYVAGGGEQYF
J: TRBJ2-5; D: .; size: .; V: TRBV29-1; DNA: TGCAGCGTTGTACCCCTCTTGGGGCACCAAGAGACCCAGTACTTC; CDR3: CSVVPLLGHQETQYF
J: TRBJ2-3; D: .; size: .; V: TRBV6-6; DNA: TGTGCCAGCAGTTACTCGGGTTTAAGAGGGACAGATACGCAGTATTTT; CDR3: CASSYSGLRGTDTQYF
J: TRBJ2-7; D: .; size: .; V: TRBV2; DNA: TGTGCCAGCAGTGAAGCGTCCTTAGCCTACGAGCAGTACTTC; CDR3: CASSEASLAYEQYF
J: TRBJ2-3; D: .; size: once; V: TRBV27; DNA: TGTGCCAGCAGTTTATCTCGGGGCCCTAGCGCAGATACGCAGTATTTT; CDR3: CASSLSRGPSADTQYF
J: TRBJ2-2; D: .; size: .; V: TRBV5-8; DNA: TGTGCCAGCAGCCTGCTTCAGGGTTGGCGGGAGCTGTTTTTT; CDR3: CASSLLQGWRELFF
J: TRBJ2-7; D: .; size: .; V: TRBV25-1; DNA: TGTGCCAGCACCTCCACTTACGAGCAGTACTTC; CDR3: CASTSTYEQYF
J: TRBJ1-1; D: .; size: .; V: TRBV7-8; DNA: TGTGCCAGCAGGTCCAGACAGATGAACACTGAAGCTTTCTTT; CDR3: CASRSRQMNTEAFF